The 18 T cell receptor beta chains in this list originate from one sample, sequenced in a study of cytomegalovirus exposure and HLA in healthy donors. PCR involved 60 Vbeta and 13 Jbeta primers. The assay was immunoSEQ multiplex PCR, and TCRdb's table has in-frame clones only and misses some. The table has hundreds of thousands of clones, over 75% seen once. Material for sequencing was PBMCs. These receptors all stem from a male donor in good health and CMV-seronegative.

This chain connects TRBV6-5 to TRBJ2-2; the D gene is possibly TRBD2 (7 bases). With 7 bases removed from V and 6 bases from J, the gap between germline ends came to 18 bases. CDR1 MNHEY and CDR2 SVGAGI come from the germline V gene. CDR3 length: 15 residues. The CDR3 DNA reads TGTGCCAGCAAGGAGGGGGGGGGCCGTTCCGGGGAGCTGTTTTTT. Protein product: CASKEGGGRSGELFF.

CDR3 nucleotides: TGTGCCAGCGCGCGGGGGCCGTTGGATAGTGGCGAGCAGTACTTC. This translates into CASARGPLDSGEQYF. This chain connects TRBV5-4 to TRBJ2-7; tentatively, D is TRBD2 (7 bases). Germline V gene data show CDR1 as SGHNT and CDR2 as YYREEE (reference sequence). The CDR3 is 15 residues long. Trimming removed 7 bases from V and 6 bases from J, with 23 bases in between.

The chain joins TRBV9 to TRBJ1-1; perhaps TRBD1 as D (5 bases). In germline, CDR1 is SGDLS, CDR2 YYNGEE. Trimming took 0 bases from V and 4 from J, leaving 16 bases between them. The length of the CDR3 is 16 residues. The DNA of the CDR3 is TGTGCCAGCAGCGTAGTCCATGCAGGGAAGGGCACTGAAGCTTTCTTT. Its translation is CASSVVHAGKGTEAFF.

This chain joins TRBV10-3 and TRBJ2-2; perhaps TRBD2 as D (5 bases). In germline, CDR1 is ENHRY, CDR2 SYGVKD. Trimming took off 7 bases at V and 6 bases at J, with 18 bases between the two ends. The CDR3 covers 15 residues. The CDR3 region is CAITGTENVAGELFF. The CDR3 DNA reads TGTGCCATCACGGGAACGGAGAATGTGGCCGGGGAGCTGTTTTTT.

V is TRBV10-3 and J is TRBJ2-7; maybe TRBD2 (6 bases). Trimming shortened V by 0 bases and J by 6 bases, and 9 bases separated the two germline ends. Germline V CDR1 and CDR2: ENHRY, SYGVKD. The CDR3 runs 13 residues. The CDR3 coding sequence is TGTGCCATCAGTGAGTCTTGGAGGGGCGAGCAGTACTTC. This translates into CAISESWRGEQYF.

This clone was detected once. The CDR3 region is CASSIGASGGQETQYF. The CDR3 DNA reads as TGTGCCAGTAGTATAGGGGCTAGCGGGGGGCAAGAGACCCAGTACTTC. The chain recombines TRBV19 with TRBJ2-5; 11 nucleotides match TRBD2. Germline lookup yields CDR1 LNHDA and CDR2 SQIVND (reference sequence). With V trimmed by 1 base and J by 2 bases, 3 bases remained unmatched. The CDR3 runs 16 residues.

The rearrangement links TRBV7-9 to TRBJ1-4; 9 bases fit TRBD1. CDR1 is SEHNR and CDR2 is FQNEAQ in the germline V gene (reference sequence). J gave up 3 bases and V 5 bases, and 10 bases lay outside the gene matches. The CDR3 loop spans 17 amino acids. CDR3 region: CASSTDEQGASNEKLFF. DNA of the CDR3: TGTGCCAGCAGCACAGACGAACAGGGGGCCTCTAATGAAAAACTGTTTTTT.

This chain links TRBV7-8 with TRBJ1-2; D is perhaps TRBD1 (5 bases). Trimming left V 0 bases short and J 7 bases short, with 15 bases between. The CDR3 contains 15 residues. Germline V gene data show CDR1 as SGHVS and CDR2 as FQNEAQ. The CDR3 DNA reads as TGTGCCAGCAGCTTAGCCGGGGGAGCGGTTTCTGGCTACACCTTC. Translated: CASSLAGGAVSGYTF. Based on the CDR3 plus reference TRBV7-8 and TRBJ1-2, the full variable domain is GAGVSQSPRYKVAKRGQDVALRCDPISGHVSLFWYQQALGQGPEFLTYFQNEAQLDKSGLPSDRFFAERPEGSVSTLKIQRTQQEDSAVYLCASSLAGGAVSGYTFGSGTRLTVV.

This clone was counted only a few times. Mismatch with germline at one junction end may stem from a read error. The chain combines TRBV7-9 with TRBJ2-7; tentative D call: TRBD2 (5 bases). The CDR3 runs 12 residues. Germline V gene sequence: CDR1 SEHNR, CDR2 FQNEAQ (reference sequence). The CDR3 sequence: CSSSFSVLEQYF. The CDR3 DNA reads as TGTTCCAGCAGCTTTAGCGTTCTTGAGCAGTACTTC.

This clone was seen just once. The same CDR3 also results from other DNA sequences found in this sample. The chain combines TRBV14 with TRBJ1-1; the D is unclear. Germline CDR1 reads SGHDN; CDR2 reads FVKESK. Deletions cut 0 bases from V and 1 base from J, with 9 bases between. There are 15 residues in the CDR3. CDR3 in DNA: TGTGCCAGCAGCCAAGATCTCGCAGGGAACACTGAAGCTTTCTTT. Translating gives CASSQDLAGNTEAFF.

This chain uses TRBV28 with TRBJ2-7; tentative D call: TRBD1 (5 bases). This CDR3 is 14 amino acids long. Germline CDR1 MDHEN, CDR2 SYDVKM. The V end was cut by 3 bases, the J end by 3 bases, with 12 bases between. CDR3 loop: CASSLDIGDYEQYF. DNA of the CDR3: TGTGCCAGCAGTTTGGATATAGGGGACTACGAGCAGTACTTC.

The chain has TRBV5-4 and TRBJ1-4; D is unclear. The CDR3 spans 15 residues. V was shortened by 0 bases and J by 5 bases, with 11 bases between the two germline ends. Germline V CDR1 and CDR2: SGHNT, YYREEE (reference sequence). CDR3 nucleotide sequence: TGTGCCAGCAGCTTGGTTGGAGGGCGGAATGAAAAACTGTTTTTT. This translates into CASSLVGGRNEKLFF. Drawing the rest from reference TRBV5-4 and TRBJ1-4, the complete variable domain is ETGVTQSPTHLIKTRGQQVTLRCSSQSGHNTVSWYQQALGQGPQFIFQYYREEENGRGNFPPRFSGLQFPNYSSELNVNALELDDSALYLCASSLVGGRNEKLFFGSGTQLSVL.

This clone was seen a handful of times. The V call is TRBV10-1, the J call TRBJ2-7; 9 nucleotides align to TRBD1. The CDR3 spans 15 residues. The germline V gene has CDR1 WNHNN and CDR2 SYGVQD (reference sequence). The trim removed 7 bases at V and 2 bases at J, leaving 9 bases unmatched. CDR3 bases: TGCGCCAGCAAAGGAGGGACAGGGAACACCTACGAGCAGTACTTC. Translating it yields CASKGGTGNTYEQYF.

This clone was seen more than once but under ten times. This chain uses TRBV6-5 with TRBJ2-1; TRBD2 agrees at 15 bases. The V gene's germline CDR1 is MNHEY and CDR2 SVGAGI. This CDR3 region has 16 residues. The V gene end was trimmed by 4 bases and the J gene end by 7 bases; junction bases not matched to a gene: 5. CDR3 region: CASSFRTSGGANEQFF. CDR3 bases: TGTGCCAGCAGTTTCCGGACTAGCGGGGGGGCGAATGAGCAGTTCTTC.

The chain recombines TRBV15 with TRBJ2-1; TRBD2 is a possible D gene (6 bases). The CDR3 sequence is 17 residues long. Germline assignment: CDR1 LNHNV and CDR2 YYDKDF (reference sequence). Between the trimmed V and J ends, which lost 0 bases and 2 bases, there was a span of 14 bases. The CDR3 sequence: CATSRDPGGVTYNEQFF. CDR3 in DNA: TGTGCCACCAGCAGAGATCCCGGGGGAGTAACCTACAATGAGCAGTTCTTC.

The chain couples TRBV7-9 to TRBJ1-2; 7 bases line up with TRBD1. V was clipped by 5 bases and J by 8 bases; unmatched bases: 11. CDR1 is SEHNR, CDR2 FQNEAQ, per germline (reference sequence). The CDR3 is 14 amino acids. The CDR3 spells CASSPASGTAGYTF. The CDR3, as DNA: TGTGCCAGCAGCCCAGCTTCCGGGACAGCAGGCTACACCTTC.

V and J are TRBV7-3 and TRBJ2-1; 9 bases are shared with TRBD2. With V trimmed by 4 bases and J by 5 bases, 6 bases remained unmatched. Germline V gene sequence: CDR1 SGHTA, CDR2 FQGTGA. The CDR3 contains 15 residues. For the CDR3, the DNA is TGTGCCAGCAGCTGGGGACTAGCTGGAAACAATGAGCAGTTCTTC. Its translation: CASSWGLAGNNEQFF. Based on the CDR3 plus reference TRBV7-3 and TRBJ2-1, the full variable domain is GAGVSQTPSNKVTEKGKYVELRCDPISGHTALYWYRQSLGQGPEFLIYFQGTGAADDSGLPNDRFFAVRPEGSVSTLKIQRTERGDSAVYLCASSWGLAGNNEQFFGPGTRLTVL.

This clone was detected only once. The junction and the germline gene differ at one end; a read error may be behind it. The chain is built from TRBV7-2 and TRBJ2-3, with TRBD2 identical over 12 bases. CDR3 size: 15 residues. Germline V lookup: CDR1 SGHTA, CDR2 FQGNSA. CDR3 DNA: TGTGCCAGCAGCCTAGCGGGGGGGGACCCCGATACGCAGTATTTT. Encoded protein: CASSLAGGDPDTQYF. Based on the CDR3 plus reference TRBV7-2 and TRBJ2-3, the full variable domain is GAGVSQSPSNKVTEKGKDVELRCDPISGHTALYWYRQSLGQGLEFLIYFQGNSAPDKSGLPSDRFSAERTGGSVSTLTIQRTQQEDSAVYLCASSLAGGDPDTQYFGPGTRLTVL.